The sequence of this T cell receptor (beta chain) was determined in a study of cytomegalovirus exposure and HLA in healthy donors. At the level of the study: From HLA-typed donors, an early data release held about 92 million unique TCRs. Notes on the study in general: For cytomegalovirus status, the classifier reportedly gave diagnoses with high specificity and sensitivity. Follow-up analysis later connected one missense variant in DCLRE1C with trimming of TCR beta V- and J-genes.

The PCR had 60 Vbeta and 13 Jbeta primers. Using immunoSEQ multiplex PCR, the repertoire was profiled, and TCRdb retains in-frame clones only, with some absent. The sample lists about 180,000 clones, more than 60% seen once, with approximately 1.4% in the top ten. The CDR3 is made up of 15 amino acids. Germline lookup yields CDR1 LGHNA and CDR2 YNFKEQ. With 0 bases clipped from V and 7 bases from J, the junction kept 5 bases outside the gene matches. On this clone: What it recognizes is unknown.

The sample was PBMCs. V is TRBV4-2 and J is TRBJ1-4; 7 bases are shared with TRBD1. The receptor comes from a young man in good health and CMV-seronegative. DNA for the CDR3: TGTGCCAGCAGCCAAGAAGGTAACAGGGGTGAAAAACTGTTTTTT. This translates into CASSQEGNRGEKLFF.